The TCR beta chain under discussion was sequenced for a study of Ad26.COV2.S vaccination and SARS-CoV-2 variants. The V end lost 5 bases, the J end lost 2 bases, and 15 bases lay between the germline ends. Germline CDR1 reads LNHDA; CDR2 reads SQIVND (reference sequence). The CDR3 is 15 residues long. Treatment of the sample: 19 received Ad26.COV2.S at low or high dose, single or two shots; 5 received placebo; per-sample allocation not given. Sampling happened 63 days after the first vaccine or placebo injection. Libraries were prepared by immunoSEQ multiplex PCR; TCRdb keeps only in-frame clonotypes and omits some of them. The profile shows about 680,000 clones, 80% to 90% of them singletons.

The receptor was derived from a person aged 18 to 65 who received the Ad26.COV2.S COVID-19 vaccine or a placebo. V is TRBV19 and J is TRBJ1-2; D is possibly TRBD1 (5 bases). Material: peripheral blood, obtained in a trial of Ad26.COV2.S vaccine versus placebo. CDR3 in DNA: TGTGCCAGTAGTGTGGGAGGGGCGTCCAACTATGGCTACACCTTC. Translated, it gives CASSVGGASNYGYTF.